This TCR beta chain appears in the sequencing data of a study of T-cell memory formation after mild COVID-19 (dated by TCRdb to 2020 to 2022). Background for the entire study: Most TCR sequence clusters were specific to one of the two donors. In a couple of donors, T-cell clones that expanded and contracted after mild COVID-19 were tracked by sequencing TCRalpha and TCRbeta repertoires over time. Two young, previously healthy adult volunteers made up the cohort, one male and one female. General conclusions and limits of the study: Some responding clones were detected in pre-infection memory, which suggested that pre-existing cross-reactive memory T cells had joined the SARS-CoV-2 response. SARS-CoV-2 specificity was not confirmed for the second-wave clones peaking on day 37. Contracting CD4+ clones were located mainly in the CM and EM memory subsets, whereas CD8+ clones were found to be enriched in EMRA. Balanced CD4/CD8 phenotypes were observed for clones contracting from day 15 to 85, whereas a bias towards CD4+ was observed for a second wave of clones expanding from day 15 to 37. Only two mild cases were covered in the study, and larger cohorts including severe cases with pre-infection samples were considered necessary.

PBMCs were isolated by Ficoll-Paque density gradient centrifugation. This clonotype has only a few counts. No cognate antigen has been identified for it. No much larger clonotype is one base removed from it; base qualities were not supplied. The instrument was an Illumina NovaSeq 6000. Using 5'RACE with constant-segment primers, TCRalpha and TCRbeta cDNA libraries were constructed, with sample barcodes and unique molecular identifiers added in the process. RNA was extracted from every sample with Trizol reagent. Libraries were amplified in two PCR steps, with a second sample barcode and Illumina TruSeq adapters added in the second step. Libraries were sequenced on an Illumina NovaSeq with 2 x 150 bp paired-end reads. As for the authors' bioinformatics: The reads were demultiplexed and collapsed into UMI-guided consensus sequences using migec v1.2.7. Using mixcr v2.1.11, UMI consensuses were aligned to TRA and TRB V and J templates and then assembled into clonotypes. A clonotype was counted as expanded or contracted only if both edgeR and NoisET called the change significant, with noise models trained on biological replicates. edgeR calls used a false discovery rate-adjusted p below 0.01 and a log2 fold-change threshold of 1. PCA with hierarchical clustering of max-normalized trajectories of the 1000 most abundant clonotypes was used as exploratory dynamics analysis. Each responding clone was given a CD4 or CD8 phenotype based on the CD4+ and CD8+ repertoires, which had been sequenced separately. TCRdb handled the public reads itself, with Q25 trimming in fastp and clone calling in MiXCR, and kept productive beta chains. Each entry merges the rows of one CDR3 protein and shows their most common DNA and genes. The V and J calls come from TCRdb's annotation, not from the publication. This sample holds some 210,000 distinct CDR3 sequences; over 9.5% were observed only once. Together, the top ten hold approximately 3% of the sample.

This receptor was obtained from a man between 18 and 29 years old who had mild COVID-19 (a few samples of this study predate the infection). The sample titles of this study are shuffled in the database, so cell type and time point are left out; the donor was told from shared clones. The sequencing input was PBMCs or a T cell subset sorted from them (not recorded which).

The base sequence is TGCAGCGTTCGGGGGGGTTCTAATTCACCCCTCCACTTT. Translated, it reads CSVRGGSNSPLHF. The chain was built from TRBV29-1 and TRBJ1-6, with TRBD1 perhaps the D gene, on 5 matching bases. V is cut by 5 bases and J by 6 bases, and the space between the germline ends is 11 bases. From the germline V gene, CDR1 is SQVTM and CDR2 is ANQGSEA. The CDR3 runs 13 amino acids, cysteine and phenylalanine included. Only the CDR3 part of the read is kept: 39 bases, read in frame from the first base.